There are a few counts of the clone carrying this T cell receptor beta chain. The record originates from a study of response to subunit inactivated influenza vaccine. TCRdb reprocessed the RT-PCR reads via MiXCR and lists one record per CDR3 protein. Of more than 450,000 distinct CDR3 sequences in the sample, around 11% are singletons; the top ten hold 8% to 13%. The CDR3 covers 12 residues. Germline values: CDR1 SGHTA, CDR2 FQGNSA. The trim removed 11 bases at V and 6 bases at J, leaving 8 bases unmatched. This sample also belongs to another study, concerning T cells expressing NK-cell markers. As that report states: With UMIs, 5'RACE template switching was used to make TCR beta cDNA. Obtained from sorted CD3+CD56+NKG2C+, CD3+CD56+NKG2C- and CD3+CD56-NKG2C+ T cells were the TCR beta repertoires.

The source is a man between 45 and 60 years old who received an inactivated influenza vaccine. The sample was PBMCs from blood, taken on the day of vaccination. This chain links TRBV7-2 with TRBJ2-7, with 9 bases fitting TRBD2. This CDR3 is CASGAGGFEQYF. DNA for the CDR3: TGTGCCTCGGGAGCGGGAGGCTTCGAGCAGTACTTC.